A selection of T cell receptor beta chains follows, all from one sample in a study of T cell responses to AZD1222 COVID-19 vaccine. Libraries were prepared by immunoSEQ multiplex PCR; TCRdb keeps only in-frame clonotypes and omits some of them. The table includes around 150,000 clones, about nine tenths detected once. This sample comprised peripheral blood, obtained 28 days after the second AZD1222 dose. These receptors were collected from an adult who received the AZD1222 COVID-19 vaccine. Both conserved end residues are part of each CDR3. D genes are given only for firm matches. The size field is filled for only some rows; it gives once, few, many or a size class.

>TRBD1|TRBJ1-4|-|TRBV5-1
CASRPGQGYEKLFF
TGCGCCAGCAGGCCCGGACAGGGATATGAAAAACTGTTTTTT
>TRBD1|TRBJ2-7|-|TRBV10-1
CASSEGTGPYEQYF
TGCGCCAGCAGTGAGGGGACAGGCCCCTACGAGCAGTACTTC
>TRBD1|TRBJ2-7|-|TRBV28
CATVRQGDSYEQYF
TGTGCCACCGTACGACAGGGGGACTCCTACGAGCAGTACTTC
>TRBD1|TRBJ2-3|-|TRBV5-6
CASSPGGQGSDTQYF
TGTGCCAGCAGCCCTGGGGGACAGGGATCAGATACGCAGTATTTT
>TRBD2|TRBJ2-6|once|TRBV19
CASSNSGLAGAGANVLTF
TGTGCCAGTAGTAATTCGGGACTAGCGGGAGCTGGGGCCAACGTCCTGACTTTC
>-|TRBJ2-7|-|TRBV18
CASSPPTGSLTYEQYF
TGTGCCAGCTCACCCCCTACGGGGTCTCTTACCTACGAGCAGTACTTC
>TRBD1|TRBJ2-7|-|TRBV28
CASKTGQGFYEQYF
TGTGCCAGCAAAACGGGACAGGGATTCTACGAGCAGTACTTC
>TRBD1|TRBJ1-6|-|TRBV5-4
CASSQDRSSYNSPLHF
TGTGCCAGCAGCCAGGACAGGAGCTCCTATAATTCACCCCTCCACTTT
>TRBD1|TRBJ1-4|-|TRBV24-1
CATSTGDNEKLFF
TGTGCCACCAGCACAGGGGATAATGAAAAACTGTTTTTT
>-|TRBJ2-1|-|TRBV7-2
CASSWGQGAFLFF
-
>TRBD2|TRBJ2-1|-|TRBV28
CASSSPGASGGPEQFF
TGTGCCAGCAGCTCCCCAGGGGCTAGCGGGGGGCCGGAGCAGTTCTTC
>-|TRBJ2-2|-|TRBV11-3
CASSLDLSPTGELFF
TGTGCCAGCAGCTTAGATTTAAGCCCGACCGGGGAGCTGTTTTTT